These 10 T cell receptor beta chains were sequenced from one sample in a study of metastatic and nonmetastatic thyroid tumors. TCRdb called clones again from the PCR reads with MiXCR. The table includes tens of thousands of clones, 24% detected once. Before thyroid surgery, none of the patients had received any treatment. Source material: blood. These receptors were taken from a male donor with papillary thyroid cancer or a benign thyroid nodule (not recorded which). Some clones in this sample may be carry-over from other donors' samples.

At least ten counts were recorded for this clone. The V call is TRBV7-9, the J call TRBJ1-1; D is possibly TRBD1 (5 bases). Trimming removed 2 bases from V and 7 bases from J, with 14 bases in between. CDR3 length equals 14 residues. Germline CDR1 SEHNR, CDR2 FQNEAQ (reference sequence). The CDR3, as DNA: TGTGCCAGCAGCTTATTCCAGGGAAACCTTGAAGCTTTCTTT. Residues: CASSLFQGNLEAFF.

This chain uses TRBV20-1 with TRBJ1-2; no firm D call. Trimming removed 0 bases from V and 4 bases from J, with 18 bases in between. Germline lookup yields CDR1 DFQATT and CDR2 SNEGSKA (reference sequence). The CDR3 sequence is 16 residues long. As DNA, the CDR3 is TGCAGTGCTAGAGATCTGAGGACTTCCCCAGGCTATGGCTACACCTTC. It yields the protein CSARDLRTSPGYGYTF.

In its sample, this clone was seen many times. V gene TRBV27 combines with J gene TRBJ2-6; TRBD2 matches 10 bases. V lost 5 bases, J lost 4 bases, and 11 bases stayed unmatched. CDR1 and CDR2 from the germline V gene are MNHEY and SMNVEV (reference sequence). CDR3 length equals 18 residues. CDR3 DNA sequence: TGTGCCAGCAGTCCTCTAGCGGGAGCCACCGGGGGGGCCAACGTCCTGACTTTC. Translated, it gives CASSPLAGATGGANVLTF.

In this sample, this clone is medium-sized. The chain couples TRBV30 to TRBJ1-4; 7 nucleotides line up with TRBD1. The trim removed 0 bases at V and 3 bases at J, leaving 1 base unmatched. The CDR3 has 14 residues. CDR1 GTSNPN and CDR2 SVGIG come from the germline V gene (reference sequence). This chain's CDR3 is CAWSVTGANEKLFF. The CDR3 DNA is TGTGCCTGGAGTGTCACAGGGGCTAATGAAAAACTGTTTTTT.

This chain uses TRBV19 with TRBJ2-7, with TRBD2 identical over 9 bases. J was trimmed by 3 bases and V by 7 bases; bases with no gene match: 10. The V gene's germline CDR1 is LNHDA and CDR2 SQIVND (reference sequence). The CDR3 covers 15 residues. CDR3 sequence reads: CASTSPTSGHYEQYF. The CDR3 DNA follows: TGTGCCAGTACCTCACCGACTAGCGGTCACTACGAGCAGTACTTC.

This clone was detected ten times or more. The chain links TRBV20-1 to TRBJ2-1; 7 positions agree with TRBD2. Germline CDR1 reads DFQATT; CDR2 reads SNEGSKA (reference sequence). V was pared by 3 bases and J by 9 bases, with 11 bases of the junction left unmatched. This CDR3 spans 14 amino acids. CDR3: CSARRELLNGEQFF. CDR3 sequence (DNA): TGCAGTGCTAGGCGGGAGCTGCTTAATGGTGAGCAGTTCTTC.

This clone was detected only once. The chain joins TRBV30 to TRBJ2-7, with 8 nucleotides matching TRBD2. With 5 bases clipped from V and 0 bases from J, the junction kept 9 bases outside the gene matches. The CDR3 spans 15 residues. Germline assignment: CDR1 GTSNPN and CDR2 SVGIG (reference sequence). CDR3 residues: CAWARGLEPSYEQYF. CDR3 DNA sequence: TGTGCCTGGGCCAGGGGACTAGAACCCTCCTACGAGCAGTACTTC.

This clone appeared many times. The gene calls are TRBV19 and TRBJ1-2, with D unresolved. The CDR3 runs 12 residues. V lost 1 base and J lost 3, with 3 bases in between. CDR1 is LNHDA, CDR2 SQIVND, per germline (reference sequence). The chain's CDR3 is CASSIVDYGYTF. The CDR3 coding sequence is TGTGCCAGTAGTATAGTAGACTATGGCTACACCTTC.

This clone occurred many times. This specimen includes other DNA sequences encoding the same CDR3. The chain has TRBV5-6 and TRBJ1-1; no reliable D call. The CDR3 spans 12 residues. Germline loops: CDR1 SGHDT, CDR2 YYEEEE. The ends were cut back, 7 bases at V and 3 bases at J, with 10 bases in the middle. CDR3: CASGRWDTEAFF. DNA of the CDR3: TGTGCCAGCGGCCGCTGGGACACTGAAGCTTTCTTT.

The sample holds many counts of this clone. This rearrangement joins TRBV3-1 to TRBJ2-7, with D maybe TRBD2 (5 bases). V lost 4 bases to trimming and J lost 3 bases, with 10 bases between them. CDR1 LGHDT and CDR2 YNNKEL come from the germline V gene (reference sequence). This CDR3 is built from 13 residues. The CDR3 reads CASSPKGSYEQYF. The DNA for the CDR3 is TGTGCCAGCAGCCCCAAAGGGAGCTACGAGCAGTACTTC.